These 12 T cell receptor beta chains share one sample of origin, sequenced in a study of PD-1 blockade in classical Hodgkin lymphoma. Regarding time point: cycle 4 day 1 (C4D1), after 5 to 7 weeks of nivolumab. Each patient experienced a relapse that followed autologous stem cell transplantation, and brentuximab vedotin exposure varied. Sequencing was performed with immunoSEQ multiplex PCR; in TCRdb, only in-frame clones are kept and a portion is missing. The sample yields fewer than 8,000 clones, around three quarters seen once. The source was peripheral blood mononuclear cells (PBMCs), collected before the fourth cycle of nivolumab. Receptor source: a human donor with classical Hodgkin lymphoma.

This clone was observed a few times. The chain links TRBV7-9 to TRBJ2-7; D is unclear. The V end was cut by 4 bases, the J end by 4 bases, with 8 bases between. The CDR3 extends over 12 amino acids. Per germline, CDR1 SEHNR and CDR2 FQNEAQ (reference sequence). This CDR3 is CASSYVIYEQYF. The CDR3 DNA reads TGTGCCAGCAGCTACGTAATTTACGAGCAGTACTTC.

The chain carries TRBV19 and TRBJ1-5, with D unresolved. The CDR3 is made up of 13 amino acids. The germline V gene encodes CDR1 LNHDA and CDR2 SQIVND (reference sequence). V lost 3 bases, J lost 4 bases, and 7 bases lay in between. The DNA of the CDR3 is TGTGCCAGTAGTATCCTAAATAATCAGCCCCAGCATTTT. It encodes CASSILNNQPQHF. Based on the CDR3 plus reference TRBV19 and TRBJ1-5, the full variable domain is DGGITQSPKYLFRKEGQNVTLSCEQNLNHDAMYWYRQDPGQGLRLIYYSQIVNDFQKGDIAEGYSVSREKKESFPLTVTSAQKNPTAFYLCASSILNNQPQHFGDGTRLSIL.

V is TRBV14 and J is TRBJ2-7; 9 bases are shared with TRBD1. With 2 bases clipped from V and 4 bases from J, the junction kept 6 bases outside the gene matches. The CDR3 spans 15 residues. Germline CDR1 is SGHDN and CDR2 is FVKESK. The CDR3 DNA is TGTGCCAGCAGCCAAAGGACAGGGGAATGGTACGAGCAGTACTTC. Protein: CASSQRTGEWYEQYF.

This clone occurred a few times. The chain uses TRBV5-1 and TRBJ2-5; D unresolved. Trimming took off 4 bases at V and 1 base at J, with 5 bases between the two ends. The length of the CDR3 is 12 residues. Germline lookup yields CDR1 SGHRS and CDR2 YFSETQ. The CDR3 DNA reads TGCGCCAGCAGCCACCCCCAAGAGACCCAGTACTTC. Translating gives CASSHPQETQYF.

This chain connects TRBV7-9 to TRBJ1-4; 8 nucleotides align to TRBD1. V dropped 2 bases and J dropped 10; count of bases not matched to a gene: 6. Germline CDR1 SEHNR, CDR2 FQNEAQ (reference sequence). This CDR3 is built from 14 residues. The CDR3 sequence: CASSLQGAQGKLFF. The CDR3 DNA reads as TGTGCCAGCAGCTTACAGGGGGCGCAAGGAAAACTGTTTTTT.

This clone was seen only a few times. V usage is TRBV5-6 and J usage is TRBJ2-7, with no clear D. Per the germline V gene, CDR1 is SGHDT and CDR2 is YYEEEE. Trimming took 4 bases from V and 0 from J, leaving 14 bases between them. The CDR3 is made up of 15 amino acids. The CDR3 is CASSLTRIPSYEQYF. The CDR3 nucleotides are TGTGCCAGCAGCCTGACAAGGATCCCCTCCTACGAGCAGTACTTC. Combining the CDR3 with reference TRBV5-6 and TRBJ2-7 gives the whole variable domain DAGVTQSPTHLIKTRGQQVTLRCSPKSGHDTVSWYQQALGQGPQFIFQYYEEEERQRGNFPDRFSGHQFPNYSSELNVNALLLGDSALYLCASSLTRIPSYEQYFGPGTRLTVT.

This chain connects TRBV7-2 to TRBJ2-1; D unresolved. With 1 base removed from V and 0 bases from J, the gap between germline ends came to 4 bases. The CDR3 spans 14 residues. Germline V lookup: CDR1 SGHTA, CDR2 FQGNSA. In DNA, the CDR3 is TGTGCCAGCAGCTTAGAGAGCTCCTACAATGAGCAGTTCTTC. Translation gives CASSLESSYNEQFF.

This clone was recorded once. The chain recombines TRBV27 with TRBJ2-7; D might be TRBD1 (6 bases). Germline values: CDR1 MNHEY, CDR2 SMNVEV (reference sequence). V lost 2 bases and J 1 base, leaving 9 bases between the germline ends. The CDR3 extends over 14 amino acids. The CDR3, as DNA: TGTGCCAGCAGTTTAGACAGGCGATCCTACGAGCAGTACTTC. This translates into CASSLDRRSYEQYF.

A word on this clone: A read error may produce the germline difference seen at one junction end. This chain links TRBV7-7 with TRBJ1-5; TRBD1 aligns across 11 bases. The CDR3 runs to 17 residues. Germline V gives CDR1 SSHAT, CDR2 FNYEAQ (reference sequence). CDR3 bases: TGTGCTAGCAGCCCCGGGGACAGGGGGTGTCAGGATCAGCCCCAGCATTTT. Amino acid sequence: CASSPGDRGCQDQPQHF.

The chain employs TRBV18 and TRBJ1-4; D is perhaps TRBD1 (6 bases). The germline V and J ends were trimmed by 1 base and 4 bases, with 7 bases remaining between them. The V gene's germline CDR1 is KGHSH and CDR2 LQKENI. This CDR3 is 14 amino acids long. Here the CDR3 DNA reads TGTGCCAGCTCACCACAACAGGGTAATGAAAAACTGTTTTTT. It codes for CASSPQQGNEKLFF.

The chain combines TRBV9 with TRBJ2-3, with 10 bases lining up with TRBD2. The CDR3 runs 14 residues. The germline CDR1 and CDR2 sequences are SGDLS and YYNGEE. The junction had 5 bases not matched to a gene; V was cut back by 5 bases and J by 5 bases. The CDR3 protein is CASSTRLAGDTQYF. CDR3 nucleotides: TGTGCCAGCAGTACCCGACTAGCGGGAGATACGCAGTATTTT.

V gene TRBV28 combines with J gene TRBJ1-5, with D unresolved. The CDR3 extends over 16 amino acids. The V end was cut by 2 bases, the J end by 4 bases, with 15 bases between. In germline, CDR1 is MDHEN, CDR2 SYDVKM. CDR3 sequence reads: CASSLGQWYRNQPQHF. CDR3 in DNA: TGTGCCAGCAGTTTAGGCCAGTGGTATCGTAATCAGCCCCAGCATTTT.